A single sample gave rise to the 3 T cell receptor beta chains below, sequenced in a study of control samples from healthy donors and cancer patients (dated by TCRdb to the early 2020s). Libraries were prepared through the immunoSEQ multiplex PCR assay. TCRdb stores this immuneACCESS table with in-frame sequences only. Part of the clones is absent; in the studies checked, under half of the shortfall reflects unresolved V genes, and no reason is known for the rest. This sample lists around 70,000 clones; approximately 94% were detected once. The ten top clones hold around 2.8% of the sample. The sequenced material came from blood. The receptors were sampled from a woman in her twenties or thirties in good health.

V usage is TRBV13 and J usage is TRBJ1-6; perhaps TRBD1 as D (6 bases). Germline CDR1 reads PRHDT; CDR2 reads FYEKMQ (reference sequence). The CDR3 sequence is 14 residues long. V was shortened by 1 base and J by 6 bases, with 7 bases between the two germline ends. The CDR3 DNA is TGTGCCAGCAGCTTAGAACAGGGTAATTCACCCCTCCACTTT. The encoded protein is CASSLEQGNSPLHF. Together with reference TRBV13 and TRBJ1-6, the CDR3 gives the full variable domain: AAGVIQSPRHLIKEKRETATLKCYPIPRHDTVYWYQQGPGQDPQFLISFYEKMQSDKGSIPDRFSAQQFSDYHSELNMSSLELGDSALYFCASSLEQGNSPLHFGNGTRLTVT.

As DNA, the CDR3 is TGTGCCAGCAGCTCCCCTGAGGGATTTAATTCACCCCTCCACTTT. Translation gives CASSSPEGFNSPLHF. The chain recombines TRBV11-2 with TRBJ1-6, with D hard to call. CDR3 length: 15 amino acids. Trimming cost V 4 bases and J 6 bases, with 13 bases left between them. Germline V gene sequence: CDR1 SGHAT, CDR2 FQNNGV.

The chain uses TRBV6-5 and TRBJ2-1; 13 bases are a match to TRBD2. The V and J ends lost 4 bases and 0 bases, in that order; junction bases with no gene match: 0. Germline-derived CDR1 and CDR2 are MNHEY and SVGAGI. The CDR3 covers 16 residues. CDR3 loop: CASSWTSGGSYNEQFF. The CDR3, as DNA: TGTGCCAGCAGTTGGACTAGCGGGGGCTCCTACAATGAGCAGTTCTTC.